This TCR beta chain was profiled in a study of blood T cell repertoires in COVID-19. Study overall: Samples of COVID-19 (acute and convalescent) were obtained from the United States, Italy and Spain. The analysed material was cDNA or gDNA that came from T cells, B-cell-depleted T cells, or PBMCs.

This clone appeared a few times. CDR1 is SGDLS and CDR2 is YYNGEE in the germline V gene. The CDR3 is 13 residues long. V was pared by 3 bases and J by 6 bases, with 6 bases of the junction left unmatched. Seattle cases were enrolled at active infection and followed longitudinally. Original processing notes: Estimated nucleated cell counts came from reference gene primer amplification. Assay: immunoSEQ multiplex PCR; the TCRdb copy retains only in-frame clones and omits some. The DNA gave D and trimming, while V, J and clone size come from that table. The sample records roughly 200,000 clones, around four fifths being singletons.

Sequences were obtained from peripheral blood. This TCR came from a woman aged 40 to 50 with COVID-19, enrolled during active disease. V gene TRBV9 combines with J gene TRBJ2-7; 7 nucleotides match TRBD2. The CDR3 region has the DNA TGTGCCAGCAGCGCCAGCGGGATATCCGAGCAGTACTTC. It encodes CASSASGISEQYF.